What follows are 20 T cell receptor beta chains derived from one specimen sequenced in a study of blood T cells in healthy people across ages. The use of a sample-barcoded 5' primer and a J-beta primer mix characterized a second PCR of roughly 6 to 11 cycles. TCRdb itself ran the 5' RACE reads through MiXCR, one entry per CDR3 protein. Here the sample spans about 1.5 million distinct CDR3 sequences, less than 45% being singletons. What was sequenced was blood. The receptor set was obtained from a woman in her late teens or twenties in good health.

V usage is TRBV5-1 and J usage is TRBJ2-2; 7 bases line up with TRBD1. In germline, CDR1 is SGHRS, CDR2 YFSETQ. The CDR3 sequence is 15 residues long. Trimming took 2 bases from V and 2 from J; bases not matched to a gene: 3. DNA of the CDR3: TGCGCCAGCAGCTTTGACAGGGAAAACACCGGGGAGCTGTTTTTT. Encoded protein: CASSFDRENTGELFF.

This clonotype has a count of ten or more. The chain employs TRBV28 and TRBJ2-7; the D gene is possibly TRBD2 (6 bases). With 5 bases removed from V and 1 base from J, the gap between germline ends came to 15 bases. The CDR3 is 15 residues long. CDR1 is MDHEN and CDR2 is SYDVKM in the germline V gene. The CDR3 protein is CASSGGGWVSYEQYF. CDR3 DNA sequence: TGTGCCAGCAGTGGGGGAGGTTGGGTTTCCTACGAGCAGTACTTC.

This clonotype was observed a few times. The chain carries TRBV27 and TRBJ2-7; 9 nucleotides align to TRBD2. The CDR3 is made up of 15 amino acids. Germline loops: CDR1 MNHEY, CDR2 SMNVEV (reference sequence). V was clipped by 5 bases and J by 4 bases; unmatched bases: 9. In DNA form, the CDR3 reads TGTGCCAGCAGTCTTGGGGCTAGCGGGATGTACGAGCAGTACTTC. The encoded protein is CASSLGASGMYEQYF.

The V gene is TRBV7-2, the J gene TRBJ2-3; 7 bases line up with TRBD1. V was clipped by 3 bases and J by 3 bases; unmatched bases: 3. Germline CDR1 and CDR2: SGHTA and FQGNSA. The CDR3 is 14 amino acids. CDR3 region: CASSLDRQTDTQYF. The CDR3 region has the DNA TGTGCCAGCAGCTTGGACAGGCAAACAGATACGCAGTATTTT.

The J gene is TRBJ1-5, the V gene TRBV7-2, with TRBD1 as a possible D gene (6 bases). Germline CDR1 reads SGHTA; CDR2 reads FQGNSA. The germline V and J ends were trimmed by 5 bases and 7 bases, with 12 bases remaining between them. The CDR3 spans 13 residues. This chain's CDR3 is CASSVQGWQPQHF. CDR3 DNA: TGTGCCAGCAGCGTACAGGGTTGGCAGCCCCAGCATTTT.

A few counts support this clonotype. The gene calls are TRBV9 and TRBJ2-2; 9 bases fit TRBD1. The CDR3 loop spans 19 amino acids. V lost 3 bases and J lost 0; bases outside the gene matches: 12. From germline, CDR1 is SGDLS and CDR2 YYNGEE. The CDR3 reads CASSASPGQGASNTGELFF. Written as DNA, the CDR3 is TGTGCCAGCAGCGCCTCCCCGGGACAGGGCGCATCGAACACCGGGGAGCTGTTTTTT.

This clonotype was counted a few times. The rearrangement joins TRBV7-8 to TRBJ2-3; possible D gene TRBD1, 5 bases. CDR1 is SGHVS and CDR2 is FQNEAQ in the germline V gene. The CDR3 spans 16 residues. Trimming left V 1 base short and J 3 bases short, with 14 bases between. The CDR3 nucleotides are TGTGCCAGCAGCTTAGGGGTCAGGGTAGGGACAGATACGCAGTATTTT. This translates into CASSLGVRVGTDTQYF.

The rearrangement joins TRBV12-3 or TRBV12-4 to TRBJ1-6, with D possibly TRBD1 on 5 matching bases. V lost 3 bases, J lost 10 bases, and 13 bases lay in between. There are 14 residues in the CDR3. CDR3 nucleotide sequence: TGTGCCAGCAGTTTGGCGGGGGTTGGGTCACCCCTCCACTTT. This sequence encodes CASSLAGVGSPLHF.

The chain employs TRBV20-1 and TRBJ2-7, with D possibly TRBD2 on 5 matching bases. Germline loops: CDR1 DFQATT, CDR2 SNEGSKA (reference sequence). CDR3 length equals 15 residues. Between the trimmed V and J ends, which lost 0 bases and 1 base, there was a span of 13 bases. The CDR3 spells CSAREADKRSYEQYF. CDR3 nucleotide sequence: TGCAGTGCTAGAGAGGCTGACAAGCGGTCCTACGAGCAGTACTTC.

The genes are TRBV14 and TRBJ2-1; the match to TRBD2 covers 12 bases. Trimming at V came to 4 bases and at J to 10 bases, leaving 8 bases not matched to a gene. The CDR3 is 15 residues long. Germline V CDR1 and CDR2: SGHDN, FVKESK. Here the CDR3 DNA reads TGTGCCAGCAGCCGTACTAGCGGGGGGCACTACGAGCAGTTCTTC. Translated, it gives CASSRTSGGHYEQFF.

This clonotype was counted a single time. This sequence joins TRBV27 and TRBJ2-3; 7 bases are shared with TRBD2. J was trimmed by 5 bases and V by 3 bases; bases with no gene match: 8. This CDR3 is 15 amino acids long. Germline values: CDR1 MNHEY, CDR2 SMNVEV (reference sequence). The CDR3 nucleotides are TGTGCCAGCAGTTTTTCGAGCGGGACCGAAGATACGCAGTATTTT. The encoded protein is CASSFSSGTEDTQYF.

The table lists this clonotype with a few counts. This chain connects TRBV29-1 to TRBJ2-3; D might be TRBD1 (5 bases). Deletions cut 4 bases from V and 3 bases from J, with 11 bases between. CDR1 is SQVTM, CDR2 ANQGSEA, per germline. The CDR3 has 13 residues. CDR3 coding DNA: TGCAGCGTTGGGTCAGGGTTTACAGATACGCAGTATTTT. It specifies CSVGSGFTDTQYF.

The chain's CDR3 is CSLIPGGGNEQFF. The CDR3, as DNA: TGCAGCCTTATCCCGGGGGGTGGCAATGAGCAGTTCTTC. The gene calls are TRBV29-1 and TRBJ2-1; 7 bases are shared with TRBD2. V shed 8 bases and J 6 bases; nucleotides not matched to a gene: 10. CDR1 is SQVTM and CDR2 is ANQGSEA in the germline V gene. The CDR3 has 13 amino acids.

The V call is TRBV29-1, the J call TRBJ2-4; D tentatively reads TRBD1 or TRBD2 (5 bases each). CDR1 and CDR2 from the germline V gene are SQVTM and ANQGSEA. The germline V and J ends were trimmed by 5 bases and 5 bases, with 13 bases remaining between them. The CDR3 length is 13 residues. The CDR3 DNA reads as TGCAGCGTTAGTGGGGCGGGTCAAAACATTCAGTACTTC. Translated, it gives CSVSGAGQNIQYF.

This rearrangement joins TRBV20-1 to TRBJ2-7; 9 bases are a match to TRBD2. CDR1 is DFQATT and CDR2 is SNEGSKA in the germline V gene (reference sequence). The CDR3 consists of 14 residues. V trimming: 3 bases; J trimming: 4 bases; junction bases outside the gene matches: 7. CDR3 sequence: CSASPLSGRYEQYF. The CDR3 DNA follows: TGCAGTGCTAGTCCACTTAGCGGGAGATACGAGCAGTACTTC.

This clonotype was recorded a few times. The gene calls are TRBV12-3 or TRBV12-4 and TRBJ1-2; D is unresolved. The CDR3 covers 13 residues. V was pared by 7 bases and J by 8 bases, with 17 bases between. The CDR3 DNA is TGTGCCAGCACTCTTGTGACTCCCGGAGGCTACACCTTC. The encoded protein is CASTLVTPGGYTF.

The V and J genes are TRBV11-2 and TRBJ2-3; 9 positions match TRBD1. The J segment lost 2 bases and the V segment lost 4 bases, leaving 13 bases of the junction unmatched. Germline assignment: CDR1 SGHAT and CDR2 FQNNGV. The length of the CDR3 is 18 residues. The CDR3 is CASSSGTGGPLSTDTQYF. CDR3 nucleotides: TGTGCCAGCAGCTCTGGCACAGGGGGCCCCTTGTCCACAGATACGCAGTATTTT.

This clonotype was detected only a few times. This sequence joins TRBV20-1 and TRBJ2-7; the match to TRBD2 covers 7 bases. The CDR3 consists of 14 residues. Germline V gives CDR1 DFQATT, CDR2 SNEGSKA (reference sequence). The ends lost 5 bases at V and 0 bases at J; junction bases unmatched: 7. The DNA of the CDR3 is TGCAGTGCTTTGCTAGCGGTTAGCTCCTACGAGCAGTACTTC. Translating it yields CSALLAVSSYEQYF.

This sequence joins TRBV1 and TRBJ2-1; the D segment call TRBD2 is taken from the table without a DNA check. TRBV1 is annotated as a pseudogene. This CDR3 contains 11 residues. The CDR3: CTSSLRDSQFF. Written as DNA, the CDR3 is TGCACCAGCAGCCTCCGGGACTCGCAGTTCTTC.

The chain recombines TRBV10-3 with TRBJ2-7; 8 bases agree with TRBD1. V shed 4 bases, J shed 4 bases, and the junction held 6 bases outside the gene matches. CDR3 size: 14 residues. Germline V lookup: CDR1 ENHRY, CDR2 SYGVKD. CDR3 sequence (DNA): TGTGCCATCAGTGGGACTGGACAGGGTTACGAGCAGTACTTC. Amino acid sequence: CAISGTGQGYEQYF.